A single sample is the source of the 29 T cell receptor beta chains below, sequenced in a study of blood T cell repertoires in COVID-19. Sequencing was performed with immunoSEQ multiplex PCR; in TCRdb, only in-frame clones are kept and a portion is missing. The sample lists 450,000 to 500,000 clones, about 85% seen once, with 0.7% in the top ten. The sample was PBMCs or T cells enriched from blood (not recorded which). Receptors were obtained from a woman between 18 and 30 years old who had recovered from COVID-19.

Of note for this clone: The identical CDR3 is also encoded by other nucleotide sequences in the sample. The chain carries TRBV5-1 and TRBJ2-7, with 8 bases fitting TRBD1. There are 14 residues in the CDR3. The V segment lost 0 bases and the J segment 4 bases; nucleotides outside the gene matches: 3. From germline, CDR1 is SGHRS and CDR2 YFSETQ. As DNA, the CDR3 is TGCGCCAGCAGCTTGGACAGGGGGGCGTACGAGCAGTACTTC. This sequence encodes CASSLDRGAYEQYF.

This chain connects TRBV10-2 to TRBJ1-5, with 8 bases identical to TRBD1. Germline loops: CDR1 WSHSY, CDR2 SAAADI. This CDR3 is 20 amino acids long. The V gene end was trimmed by 0 bases and the J gene end by 0 bases; junction bases not matched to a gene: 13. Here the CDR3 reads CASSESFGTGPLYSNQPQHF. The CDR3, as DNA: TGCGCCAGCAGTGAGTCGTTCGGGACAGGACCACTTTATAGCAATCAGCCCCAGCATTTT.

This clone came up once. The chain couples TRBV12-5 to TRBJ1-6, with D maybe TRBD1 (5 bases). The V and J ends lost 5 bases and 8 bases respectively, with 13 bases between them. Germline loops: CDR1 LGHNT, CDR2 FRNRAP. CDR3 size: 14 residues. CDR3 DNA: TGTGCTAGTGGTCCCGGGGGTGAGGATTCACCCCTCCACTTT. Its protein is CASGPGGEDSPLHF.

The V gene is TRBV3-1 (or the pseudogene TRBV3-2), the J gene TRBJ1-1; D uncertain. The V gene lost 1 base and the J gene lost 0 bases, with 6 bases spanning the gap. The V gene's germline CDR1 is LGHDT and CDR2 YNNKEL (reference sequence). The CDR3 covers 14 residues. CDR3 in amino acids: CASSQGALNTEAFF. CDR3 bases: TGTGCCAGCAGCCAAGGAGCATTGAACACTGAAGCTTTCTTT.

The rearrangement joins TRBV6-5 to TRBJ2-7, with no clear D. This CDR3 spans 13 amino acids. Germline CDR1 reads MNHEY; CDR2 reads SVGAGI. V gave up 7 bases and J gave up 0 bases, with 10 bases separating them. This chain's CDR3 is CASTNSNSYEQYF. CDR3 sequence (DNA): TGTGCCAGCACGAACTCTAACTCCTACGAGCAGTACTTC.

V is TRBV7-8 and J is TRBJ1-1, with D unresolved. There are 14 residues in the CDR3. The germline gives CDR1 SGHVS, CDR2 FQNEAQ. Trimming stripped 5 bases from V and 4 bases from J, with 14 bases between. For the CDR3, the DNA is TGTGCCAGCAGCGCTGCCCGGGTGCCCACTGAAGCTTTCTTT. Its translation is CASSAARVPTEAFF.

V and J are TRBV6-5 and TRBJ2-7, with 8 nucleotides matching TRBD1. CDR1 is MNHEY, CDR2 SVGAGI, per germline. The CDR3 is 13 amino acids. After removal of 7 bases from V and 0 bases from J, the junction contained 2 bases not matched to a gene. CDR3 amino acids: CASTRGPSYEQYF. CDR3 DNA sequence: TGTGCCAGCACCAGGGGGCCCTCCTACGAGCAGTACTTC.

CDR3 sequence reads: CASRRDGGSYEQYF. CDR3 sequence (DNA): TGCGCCAGCAGACGGGACGGGGGGTCCTACGAGCAGTACTTC. The V and J genes are TRBV5-1 and TRBJ2-7; 7 bases fit TRBD2. Germline trimming cut 5 bases from V and 1 base from J; bases unmatched to any gene: 6. Germline CDR1 is SGHRS and CDR2 is YFSETQ. The CDR3 extends over 14 amino acids.

The chain carries TRBV12-2 and TRBJ2-3; the D call in the table, TRBD2, was not verified against the DNA. TRBV12-2 constitutes a pseudogene. The CDR3 extends over 19 amino acids. CDR3 in amino acids: CASRLKTSGGRGITDTQYF. Here the CDR3 DNA reads TGTGCAAGTCGCTTAAAGACTAGCGGGGGCAGAGGGATCACAGATACGCAGTATTTT.

This clone has more than one count but fewer than ten. The rearrangement uses TRBV5-6 and TRBJ2-2; D remains ambiguous. The germline gives CDR1 SGHDT, CDR2 YYEEEE. There are 17 residues in the CDR3. Trimming cost V 2 bases and J 1 base, with 15 bases left between them. The CDR3 region is CASSLRWSLLNTGELFF. The CDR3 DNA sequence: TGTGCCAGCAGCTTAAGGTGGTCACTACTGAACACCGGGGAGCTGTTTTTT.

The genes are TRBV28 and TRBJ1-1, with 7 positions matching TRBD1. CDR3 length: 13 residues. V lost 7 bases to trimming and J lost 8 bases; unmatched junction nucleotides: 10. The germline V gene encodes CDR1 MDHEN and CDR2 SYDVKM. Here the CDR3 reads CASTEGAKWEAFF. The CDR3 nucleotides read TGTGCCAGCACGGAGGGGGCGAAGTGGGAAGCTTTCTTT.

This rearrangement joins TRBV28 to TRBJ2-7, with 8 bases that match TRBD1. The CDR3 runs 14 residues. Germline V gene lookup returns CDR1 MDHEN and CDR2 SYDVKM. Trimming at V came to 6 bases and at J to 3 bases, leaving 7 bases not matched to a gene. CDR3 DNA: TGTGCCAGCAGCCCCCCCGACAGGGGCTACGAGCAGTACTTC. This sequence encodes CASSPPDRGYEQYF.

The chain combines TRBV29-1 with TRBJ1-1; D is ambiguous. V lost 3 bases and J 1 base, leaving 6 bases between the germline ends. Germline V lookup: CDR1 SQVTM, CDR2 ANQGSEA. This CDR3 has 12 amino acids. In DNA, the CDR3 is TGCAGCGTTGACACGGGGAACACTGAAGCTTTCTTT. Its translation is CSVDTGNTEAFF. Using reference TRBV29-1 and TRBJ1-1 for the parts outside the CDR3, the full variable domain is SAVISQKPSRDICQRGTSLTIQCQVDSQVTMMFWYRQQPGQSLTLIATANQGSEATYESGFVIDKFPISRPNLTFSTLTVSNMSPEDSSIYLCSVDTGNTEAFFGQGTRLTVV.

The rearrangement joins TRBV6-5 to TRBJ1-5; D is possibly TRBD1 (5 bases). CDR1 is MNHEY, CDR2 SVGAGI, per germline. The CDR3 runs to 13 residues. With 8 bases removed from V and 5 bases from J, the gap between germline ends came to 13 bases. The CDR3 protein is CASWGGTYQPQHF. The CDR3 bases are TGTGCCAGCTGGGGCGGGACCTATCAGCCCCAGCATTTT.

The chain joins TRBV11-2 to TRBJ2-3; 14 bases line up with TRBD2. This CDR3 region has 17 residues. V lost 2 bases, J lost 8 bases, and 9 bases stayed unmatched. Per germline, CDR1 SGHAT and CDR2 FQNNGV. CDR3 amino acids: CASSLKTSGGEMGTQYF. Here the CDR3 DNA reads TGTGCCAGCAGCTTAAAGACTAGCGGGGGGGAAATGGGTACGCAGTATTTT.

The chain recombines TRBV19 with TRBJ2-3; tentatively, D is TRBD2 (6 bases). Per the germline V gene, CDR1 is LNHDA and CDR2 is SQIVND (reference sequence). Trimming removed 10 bases from V and 2 bases from J, with 19 bases in between. The CDR3 contains 15 residues. Here the CDR3 reads CATEGGKRYTDTQYF. DNA for the CDR3: TGTGCCACCGAGGGAGGTAAGCGATACACAGATACGCAGTATTTT.

V and J are TRBV18 and TRBJ1-2; unclear D gene. Germline CDR1 is KGHSH and CDR2 is LQKENI. The CDR3 is made up of 14 amino acids. Trimming took off 3 bases at V and 0 bases at J, with 8 bases between the two ends. The CDR3 DNA reads TGTGCCAGCTCACCCGGGGAGGCTAACTATGGCTACACCTTC. As protein: CASSPGEANYGYTF.

V and J are TRBV2 and TRBJ1-1, with TRBD1 identical over 9 bases. The V gene's germline CDR1 is SNHLY and CDR2 FYNNEI. The V and J ends lost 8 bases and 9 bases, in that order; junction bases with no gene match: 13. There are 14 residues in the CDR3. CDR3 loop: CASESRDRELKAFF. The CDR3, as DNA: TGTGCCAGCGAATCCCGGGACAGGGAACTTAAAGCTTTCTTT.

The chain recombines TRBV20-1 with TRBJ2-1, with 13 bases aligning to TRBD2. The CDR3 extends over 22 amino acids. Germline V gene lookup returns CDR1 DFQATT and CDR2 SNEGSKA (reference sequence). V lost 3 bases to trimming and J lost 2 bases; unmatched junction nucleotides: 22. The CDR3 spells CSASRLAGGTKFGAPPYNEQFF. CDR3 nucleotides: TGCAGTGCTAGTAGACTAGCGGGGGGCACCAAATTCGGAGCACCCCCCTACAATGAGCAGTTCTTC.

The J gene is TRBJ2-1, the V gene TRBV5-1; the D gene is possibly TRBD1 (6 bases). The CDR3 is 14 residues long. CDR1 is SGHRS, CDR2 YFSETQ, per germline. Between the trimmed V and J ends, which lost 0 bases and 4 bases, there was a span of 8 bases. The CDR3 is CASSLEQGYNEQFF. The CDR3 DNA is TGCGCCAGCAGCTTGGAACAGGGATACAATGAGCAGTTCTTC.

For this clone: Other nucleotide sequences in the sample specify the same CDR3. V is TRBV27 and J is TRBJ1-2; TRBD1 might be the D (6 bases). V was clipped by 2 bases and J by 7 bases, with 11 bases between them. The length of the CDR3 is 13 residues. In germline, CDR1 is MNHEY, CDR2 SMNVEV (reference sequence). The CDR3 is CASSLGGGSGYTF. The CDR3 nucleotides are TGTGCCAGCAGTTTAGGTGGGGGCAGTGGCTACACCTTC.

The rearrangement uses TRBV21-1 and TRBJ1-6; TRBD1 is the table's D call, not checked against the DNA. TRBV21-1 has pseudogene status. The CDR3 contains 19 residues. CDR3 amino acids: CASSPNAGCPLWRNSPLHF. CDR3 coding DNA: TGTGCCAGCTCCCCAAATGCAGGGTGTCCCCTTTGGCGGAATTCACCCCTCCACTTT.

The chain recombines TRBV30 with TRBJ1-1; weak D call: TRBD1 (5 bases). CDR1 and CDR2 from the germline V gene are GTSNPN and SVGIG (reference sequence). This CDR3 comprises 12 residues. V was pared by 5 bases and J by 1 base, with 8 bases between. In DNA, the CDR3 is TGTGCCTGGGACAGAAAGAACACTGAAGCTTTCTTT. It codes for CAWDRKNTEAFF. The full variable domain, rest sourced from reference TRBV30 and TRBJ1-1, is SQTIHQWPATLVQPVGSPLSLECTVEGTSNPNLYWYRQAAGRGLQLLFYSVGIGQISSEVPQNLSASRPQDRQFILSSKKLLLSDSGFYLCAWDRKNTEAFFGQGTRLTVV.

The rearrangement links TRBV12-3 or TRBV12-4 to TRBJ1-1, with D uncertain. The V and J ends lost 6 bases and 8 bases respectively, with 16 bases between them. The length of the CDR3 is 13 residues. Here the CDR3 reads CASSRKRTGEAFF. CDR3 sequence (DNA): TGTGCCAGCAGCCGCAAGAGGACGGGAGAAGCTTTCTTT.

This clone has a single count. This chain links TRBV5-6 with TRBJ1-2; 8 bases fit TRBD1. The CDR3 consists of 15 residues. Trimming at V came to 0 bases and at J to 6 bases, leaving 7 bases not matched to a gene. The V gene's germline CDR1 is SGHDT and CDR2 YYEEEE. The chain's CDR3 is CASSLASAGGDGYTF. As DNA, the CDR3 is TGTGCCAGCAGCTTGGCCTCGGCAGGGGGCGATGGCTACACCTTC.

In this sample, this clone turned up once. V usage is TRBV27 and J usage is TRBJ1-4; D is possibly TRBD1 (5 bases). Trimming stripped 8 bases from V and 5 bases from J, with 15 bases between. The CDR3 sequence is 14 residues long. Germline assignment: CDR1 MNHEY and CDR2 SMNVEV (reference sequence). This CDR3 is CASGQGYRNEKLFF. The CDR3 DNA sequence: TGTGCCAGCGGGCAGGGATATAGAAATGAAAAACTGTTTTTT. The full variable domain, rest sourced from reference TRBV27 and TRBJ1-4, is EAQVTQNPRYLITVTGKKLTVTCSQNMNHEYMSWYRQDPGLGLRQIYYSMNVEVTDKGDVPEGYKVSRKEKRNFPLILESPSPNQTSLYFCASGQGYRNEKLFFGSGTQLSVL.

This rearrangement joins TRBV15 to TRBJ1-5; a possible D gene is TRBD1 (5 bases). The CDR3 sequence is 18 residues long. V was pared by 0 bases and J by 2 bases, with 17 bases between. CDR1 and CDR2 from the germline V gene are LNHNV and YYDKDF (reference sequence). CDR3 in amino acids: CATSRDRGREGRNQPQHF. In DNA, the CDR3 is TGTGCCACCAGCAGAGATCGGGGGAGGGAGGGTCGCAATCAGCCCCAGCATTTT.

V and J are TRBV7-9 and TRBJ1-5, with a weak D call TRBD1 (5 bases). The germline V and J ends were trimmed by 3 bases and 3 bases, with 12 bases remaining between them. The CDR3 runs 15 residues. Germline loops: CDR1 SEHNR, CDR2 FQNEAQ (reference sequence). The CDR3 coding sequence is TGTGCCAGCAGCTTTTCCGGGGGAGACAATCAGCCCCAGCATTTT. Its protein is CASSFSGGDNQPQHF.

For this clone: The sample carries other DNA sequences with the same CDR3. The genes are TRBV5-1 and TRBJ1-4; TRBD1 matches 11 bases. After removal of 1 base from V and 7 bases from J, the junction contained 3 bases not matched to a gene. CDR3 length: 15 amino acids. Germline V gene sequence: CDR1 SGHRS, CDR2 YFSETQ. For the CDR3, the DNA is TGCGCCAGCAGCTTGACCGGGACAGGGGGTGAAAAACTGTTTTTT. As protein: CASSLTGTGGEKLFF.